Shown below are 22 T cell receptor beta chains from a single sample sequenced in a study of cytomegalovirus exposure and HLA in healthy donors (dated by TCRdb to about 2017). The protocol used for the library was the immunoSEQ multiplex PCR assay. For the multiplex PCR, a mixture combining 60 forward primers for TCR Vbeta segments and 13 reverse primers for TCR Jbeta segments was used. The table comes from immuneACCESS by way of TCRdb, which keeps in-frame sequences with V and J called. Part of the clones is missing from these tables; in studies checked, under half for an unresolved V gene and the rest for unknown reasons. For this sample the table gives some 130,000 clones, of which about four fifths were detected only once. The top ten clones comprise around 4.8% of the sample. What was sequenced was PBMCs. The receptors come from a man aged 25 to 40 in good health.

V gene TRBV7-9 combines with J gene TRBJ1-1; 7 nucleotides match TRBD1. The CDR3 consists of 15 residues. Losses at the gene ends were 5 bases for V and 3 bases for J; bases not matched to a gene: 9. Germline V gives CDR1 SEHNR, CDR2 FQNEAQ (reference sequence). In DNA form, the CDR3 reads TGTGCCAGCAGCCCCGTACCCGGGACAGACACTGAAGCTTTCTTT. Amino acid sequence: CASSPVPGTDTEAFF.

The sample holds a few counts of this clone. The rearrangement links TRBV19 to TRBJ1-5, with D unclear. This CDR3 is 14 amino acids long. Trimming removed 3 bases at V and 9 bases at J, with 15 bases between. Germline assignment: CDR1 LNHDA and CDR2 SQIVND (reference sequence). CDR3 nucleotides: TGTGCCAGTAGTATGGCGGGCAGACTCTCGCCCCAGCATTTT. Translated, it gives CASSMAGRLSPQHF.

This chain links TRBV11-2 with TRBJ2-5, with unresolved D. This CDR3 is 12 amino acids long. The ends were cut back, 5 bases at V and 4 bases at J, with 8 bases in the middle. Per the germline V gene, CDR1 is SGHAT and CDR2 is FQNNGV. This CDR3 reads CASSHPGETQYF. CDR3 in DNA: TGTGCCAGCAGCCACCCCGGAGAGACCCAGTACTTC.

The J gene is TRBJ2-3, the V gene TRBV2, with a weak D call TRBD1 (6 bases). This CDR3 comprises 15 residues. Germline-derived CDR1 and CDR2 are SNHLY and FYNNEI. V was trimmed by 6 bases and J by 2 bases, leaving 15 bases between them. In DNA form, the CDR3 reads TGTGCCAGCAGAACACGGGACACCTCCACAGATACGCAGTATTTT. It encodes CASRTRDTSTDTQYF.

This chain uses TRBV29-1 with TRBJ1-1; no clear D gene. Trimming pared 4 bases from V and 0 bases from J, leaving 9 bases between. Germline-derived CDR1 and CDR2 are SQVTM and ANQGSEA. The CDR3 sequence is 13 residues long. The CDR3, as DNA: TGCAGCGTTGGATCGGGAATGAACACTGAAGCTTTCTTT. Encoded protein: CSVGSGMNTEAFF.

V gene TRBV14 combines with J gene TRBJ2-7; 11 bases fit TRBD1. With V trimmed by 4 bases and J by 5 bases, 7 bases remained unmatched. This CDR3 region has 15 residues. Germline lookup yields CDR1 SGHDN and CDR2 FVKESK. CDR3 sequence: CASSLRDRGVDEQYF. CDR3 bases: TGTGCCAGCAGCCTCCGGGACAGGGGGGTTGACGAGCAGTACTTC.

J is TRBJ2-3 and V is TRBV5-6, with TRBD1 identical over 9 bases. Germline assignment: CDR1 SGHDT and CDR2 YYEEEE. Trimming cost V 0 bases and J 5 bases; bases outside gene matches: 7. CDR3 length equals 16 residues. CDR3 coding DNA: TGTGCCAGCAGCTTGGCCGGGACAGGGAATAAAGATACGCAGTATTTT. Protein: CASSLAGTGNKDTQYF.

The V call is TRBV5-4, the J call TRBJ2-3; possible D gene TRBD2, 6 bases. Trimming took off 0 bases at V and 0 bases at J, with 8 bases between the two ends. The CDR3 has 15 amino acids. Germline V CDR1 and CDR2: SGHNT, YYREEE (reference sequence). CDR3 residues: CASSLAGGSTDTQYF. CDR3 nucleotides: TGTGCCAGCAGCTTGGCCGGAGGGAGCACAGATACGCAGTATTTT.

The J gene is TRBJ2-7, the V gene TRBV21-1; the table's D gene call, TRBD2, was not cross checked with the DNA. TRBV21-1 is noted as a pseudogene. CDR3 size: 17 residues. Written as DNA, the CDR3 is TGTGCCAGCACCGCAAGGGGGGGACTAGCGGGCCGGGCGGGGCAGTACTTC. This codes for CASTARGGLAGRAGQYF.

The CDR3 sequence: CASSVGRAGGTDTQYF. The CDR3 coding sequence is TGTGCCAGCAGCGTAGGGAGGGCGGGAGGCACAGATACGCAGTATTTT. J is TRBJ2-3 and V is TRBV9; 7 bases map to TRBD2. In germline, CDR1 is SGDLS, CDR2 YYNGEE. V lost 0 bases and J lost 1; bases outside the gene matches: 5. The CDR3 spans 16 residues.

This chain joins TRBV4-3 and TRBJ2-7; the D is unclear. The CDR3 sequence is 15 residues long. Germline V gives CDR1 LGHNA, CDR2 YSLEER. The ends were cut back, 1 base at V and 7 bases at J, with 17 bases in the middle. Written as DNA, the CDR3 is TGCGCCAGCAGCCAAGGAAACCTTGCCCTCGGGGAGCAGTACTTC. Encoded protein: CASSQGNLALGEQYF.

The chain carries TRBV5-1 and TRBJ1-2; 9 bases match TRBD1. The CDR3 consists of 14 residues. Germline V gene lookup returns CDR1 SGHRS and CDR2 YFSETQ. With V trimmed by 5 bases and J by 4 bases, 6 bases remained unmatched. The CDR3 spells CASSLGQGLYGYTF. Here the CDR3 DNA reads TGCGCCAGCAGTCTGGGACAGGGTCTCTATGGCTACACCTTC.

The chain is built from TRBV4-2 and TRBJ2-1; 8 bases are a match to TRBD2. The junction had 4 bases not matched to a gene; V was cut back by 0 bases and J by 3 bases. Germline lookup yields CDR1 LGHNA and CDR2 YNFKEQ. This CDR3 contains 16 residues. The CDR3 nucleotides are TGTGCCAGCAGCCAAGAGTTCGCGGGAGGCTACAATGAGCAGTTCTTC. Amino acid sequence: CASSQEFAGGYNEQFF.

In its sample, this clone was seen once. One end of the junction does not line up with germline, which may come from a read error. The chain carries TRBV7-9 and TRBJ1-2; D might be TRBD1 (5 bases). In germline, CDR1 is SEHNR, CDR2 FQNEAQ (reference sequence). The CDR3 totals 13 residues. CDR3: CSSSSPGNYGYTF. For the CDR3, the DNA is TGTTCCAGCAGCTCGCCAGGGAACTATGGCTACACCTTC.

The rearrangement joins TRBV29-1 to TRBJ2-3; D possibly corresponds to TRBD2 (5 bases). The CDR3 is made up of 14 amino acids. Trimming removed 3 bases from V and 5 bases from J, with 15 bases in between. Germline CDR1 SQVTM, CDR2 ANQGSEA. The CDR3 reads CSVESSGGGDTQYF. CDR3 sequence (DNA): TGCAGCGTTGAGTCCAGCGGAGGTGGAGATACGCAGTATTTT.

The V gene is TRBV11-3, the J gene TRBJ1-4, with a possible D match to TRBD1 (5 bases). The CDR3 is made up of 15 amino acids. Germline V gene data show CDR1 as SGHNT and CDR2 as YENEEA. V was pared by 2 bases and J by 6 bases, with 13 bases between. The CDR3, as DNA: TGTGCCAGCAGCTTAAGAGGCAGGGAGGATGAAAAACTGTTTTTT. This sequence encodes CASSLRGREDEKLFF.

This clone was counted between two and nine times. V gene TRBV1 combines with J gene TRBJ1-3. TRBV1 corresponds to a pseudogene. The CDR3 covers 12 residues. CDR3 coding DNA: TGCACCAATGAGGGCTCTGGAAACACCATATATTTT. The encoded protein is CTNEGSGNTIYF.

The chain has TRBV28 and TRBJ2-7; tentative D call: TRBD1 (9 bases). Germline loops: CDR1 MDHEN, CDR2 SYDVKM. V lost 5 bases and J lost 5, with 19 bases in between. The CDR3 has 15 residues. The CDR3 nucleotides are TGTGCCAGCAGTACAGGGGGCGGCGGGAGGCACGAGCAGTACTTC. It codes for CASSTGGGGRHEQYF.

V is TRBV15 and J is TRBJ1-2; 8 nucleotides agree with TRBD1. V lost 3 bases and J lost 6; bases outside the gene matches: 18. The CDR3 length is 18 residues. Germline loops: CDR1 LNHNV, CDR2 YYDKDF (reference sequence). The CDR3 reads CATSRLWGSTGESNGYTF. CDR3 sequence (DNA): TGTGCCACCAGCAGGCTTTGGGGGTCGACAGGGGAAAGTAATGGCTACACCTTC.

This rearrangement joins TRBV4-2 to TRBJ2-1, with 10 nucleotides matching TRBD2. Losses at the gene ends were 0 bases for V and 5 bases for J; bases not matched to a gene: 1. The CDR3 totals 15 residues. Germline V gives CDR1 LGHNA, CDR2 YNFKEQ. CDR3: CASSQDTSGNNEQFF. DNA for the CDR3: TGTGCCAGCAGCCAAGATACTAGCGGGAACAATGAGCAGTTCTTC.

The chain combines TRBV9 with TRBJ1-1; D is perhaps TRBD1 (5 bases). V was trimmed by 3 bases and J by 0 bases, leaving 15 bases between them. Germline loops: CDR1 SGDLS, CDR2 YYNGEE. This CDR3 comprises 16 residues. CDR3 residues: CASSAPGEGMNTEAFF. CDR3 bases: TGTGCCAGCAGCGCCCCGGGGGAGGGAATGAACACTGAAGCTTTCTTT.

CDR3 residues: CASTPQTVNTEAFF. The CDR3 coding sequence is TGTGCCAGCACCCCCCAAACGGTGAACACTGAAGCTTTCTTT. This chain joins TRBV2 and TRBJ1-1; D ambiguous. This CDR3 contains 14 residues. Per the germline V gene, CDR1 is SNHLY and CDR2 is FYNNEI. Trimming stripped 7 bases from V and 0 bases from J, with 12 bases between.